This T cell receptor (beta chain) was identified during a study of blood T cells in healthy people across ages. Isolation recovered at least 7 million PBMCs from every sample. Using a J-beta primer mix together with a sample-barcoded 5' primer, a second PCR was run for roughly 7 to 12 cycles. Template switching added a 12-random-nucleotide identifier to every cDNA molecule. A single record per CDR3 protein comes from TCRdb applying MiXCR to the 5' RACE reads. The sample lists more than 1.4 million distinct CDR3 sequences; roughly 45% were seen once. In its sample, this clonotype was seen a few times. What was sequenced was blood. The receptor's source is a woman aged 18-35 years in good health.

CDR3 nucleotides: TGCGCCAGCAGCCAAGAGACAGGGATGGGCAATCAGCCCCAGCATTTT. Protein sequence: CASSQETGMGNQPQHF. The chain uses TRBV4-1 and TRBJ1-5; 7 nucleotides line up with TRBD1. The CDR3 is 16 residues long. Losses at the gene ends were 0 bases for V and 2 bases for J; bases not matched to a gene: 4. Germline CDR1 and CDR2: MGHRA and YSYEKL.